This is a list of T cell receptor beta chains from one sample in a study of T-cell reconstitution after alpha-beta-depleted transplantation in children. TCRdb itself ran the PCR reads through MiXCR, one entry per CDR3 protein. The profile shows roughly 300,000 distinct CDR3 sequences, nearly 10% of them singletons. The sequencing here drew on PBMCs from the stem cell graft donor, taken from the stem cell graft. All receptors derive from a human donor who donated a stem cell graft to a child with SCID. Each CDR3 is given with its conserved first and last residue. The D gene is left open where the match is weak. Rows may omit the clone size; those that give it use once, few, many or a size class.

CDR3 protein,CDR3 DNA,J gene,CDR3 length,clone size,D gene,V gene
CASSFGQIESPDTQYF,TGTGCCAGCAGCTTCGGACAAATTGAGAGTCCAGATACGCAGTATTTT,TRBJ2-3,16,NA,NA,TRBV7-9
CSALSRINTEAFF,TGCAGTGCTCTCTCCCGTATTAACACTGAAGCTTTCTTT,TRBJ1-1,13,few,NA,TRBV20-1
CAISGGTGFTGELFF,TGTGCCATCAGTGGAGGGACAGGGTTCACCGGGGAGCTGTTTTTT,TRBJ2-2,15,few,TRBD1,TRBV10-3
CAIRDRDGNTIYF,TGTGCCATCAGGGACAGGGATGGAAACACCATATATTTT,TRBJ1-3,13,NA,TRBD1,TRBV10-3
CASTPGGAGEQYF,TGTGCCAGCACCCCAGGTGGGGCTGGTGAGCAGTACTTC,TRBJ2-7,13,many,NA,TRBV12-3/TRBV12-4
CASSLESGQGAVKLFF,TGTGCCAGCAGCTTAGAATCCGGACAGGGGGCGGTGAAACTGTTTTTT,TRBJ1-4,16,few,TRBD1,TRBV11-2
CASSQATRTGTSTDTQYF,TGCGCCAGCAGCCAGGCGACCAGGACGGGAACTAGCACAGATACGCAGTATTTT,TRBJ2-3,18,few,NA,TRBV4-1
CASRGVDNEQFF,TGCGCCAGCCGGGGGGTCGACAATGAGCAGTTCTTC,TRBJ2-1,12,many,TRBD2,TRBV10-2
CASRLTSTYTDTQYF,TGCGCCAGCAGGCTGACTTCTACCTACACAGATACGCAGTATTTT,TRBJ2-3,15,few,NA,TRBV4-1
CASSSQEFPPYEQYF,TGTGCCAGCAGTTCTCAGGAGTTCCCACCCTACGAGCAGTACTTC,TRBJ2-7,15,NA,NA,TRBV27
CASSEGGGSDGAFF,TGTGCCAGCAGTGAAGGGGGGGGATCGGATGGAGCTTTCTTT,TRBJ1-1,14,few,NA,TRBV25-1
CASSLNSGGPLYF,TGTGCCAGCAGCTTGAATAGCGGGGGACCCTTGTACTTC,TRBJ2-5,13,NA,TRBD2,TRBV7-2
CSASNASAYEQYF,TGCAGTGCTAGTAACGCGTCAGCCTACGAGCAGTACTTC,TRBJ2-7,13,few,NA,TRBV20-1
CATSLSEKLFF,TGTGCCACCAGTCTGAGTGAAAAACTGTTTTTT,TRBJ1-4,11,NA,NA,TRBV24-1
CASSPQGWNTGELFF,TGTGCCAGCTCACCACAGGGGTGGAACACCGGGGAGCTGTTTTTT,TRBJ2-2,15,few,NA,TRBV18
CAISAKVTDTQYF,TGCGCCATCAGCGCAAAGGTCACAGATACGCAGTATTTT,TRBJ2-3,13,NA,NA,TRBV5-1
CSARVPGFSNQPQHF,TGCAGTGCTAGAGTCCCAGGCTTTAGCAATCAGCCCCAGCATTTT,TRBJ1-5,15,NA,NA,TRBV20-1
CASSPLLFGGTDTQYF,TGTGCCAGCAGCCCCCTTTTGTTTGGGGGGACAGATACGCAGTATTTT,TRBJ2-3,16,many,NA,TRBV7-2
CASSLGDRAGIYEQYF,TGCGCCAGCAGCTTGGGGGACAGGGCAGGTATCTACGAGCAGTACTTC,TRBJ2-7,16,NA,TRBD1,TRBV5-1
CASSEAGHSGGANTGELFF,TGTGCCAGCAGCGAAGCGGGGCATAGCGGGGGTGCGAACACCGGGGAGCTGTTTTTT,TRBJ2-2,19,many,TRBD2,TRBV4-2
CASSLNPGENEQFF,TGCGCCAGCAGCTTGAACCCAGGGGAAAATGAGCAGTTCTTC,TRBJ2-1,14,NA,NA,TRBV5-1
CASSSSRDRGVHEQYF,TGTGCCAGCAGCTCCTCCCGGGACAGGGGTGTCCACGAGCAGTACTTC,TRBJ2-7,16,NA,TRBD1,TRBV9
CASRPDRDGHRKLFF,TGTGCCAGCAGACCGGACAGGGACGGTCATCGAAAACTGTTTTTT,TRBJ1-4,15,NA,TRBD1,TRBV12-3/TRBV12-4
CSARESEGLTDTQYF,TGCAGTGCTAGAGAATCCGAAGGCCTCACAGATACGCAGTATTTT,TRBJ2-3,15,NA,NA,TRBV20-1
CASRPGQNYGYTF,TGTGCCAGCCGACCGGGACAAAACTATGGCTACACCTTC,TRBJ1-2,13,NA,NA,TRBV6-2/TRBV6-3
CASSSLGQGNNSPLHF,TGCGCCAGCAGCTCGCTGGGACAGGGGAATAATTCACCCCTCCACTTT,TRBJ1-6,16,many,TRBD1,TRBV5-1
CASGSGGPFYEQYF,TGTGCCAGCGGTAGCGGGGGGCCCTTTTACGAGCAGTACTTC,TRBJ2-7,14,many,TRBD2,TRBV28
CASSRESGTRVGEQYF,TGTGCCAGTAGTCGGGAATCCGGGACTAGAGTGGGCGAGCAGTACTTC,TRBJ2-7,16,many,TRBD2,TRBV19
CASSQGGSSGRF,TGTGCCAGCAGCCAAGGGGGAAGTAGCGGGCGGTTC,TRBJ2-1,12,NA,TRBD2,TRBV3-1